Listed here are 21 T cell receptor beta chains from one sample, sequenced in a study of cytomegalovirus exposure and HLA in healthy donors. The PCR had 60 Vbeta and 13 Jbeta primers. Only in-frame clones appear in the TCRdb table, and some are missing; sequencing was by immunoSEQ multiplex PCR. Of some 95,000 clones listed, approximately 70% were seen once; the top ten hold approximately 2.3%. The sequencing input was PBMCs. The receptor set was obtained from a man younger than 40 in good health and CMV-seronegative.

The chain couples TRBV27 to TRBJ2-2; D may be TRBD2 (6 bases). The CDR3 is made up of 13 amino acids. The V end lost 3 bases, the J end lost 7 bases, and 9 bases lay between the germline ends. Germline V gene sequence: CDR1 MNHEY, CDR2 SMNVEV (reference sequence). As DNA, the CDR3 is TGTGCCAGCAGTTTCGAGGGACTCGGGGAGCTGTTTTTT. It is translated as CASSFEGLGELFF.

The V gene is TRBV6-5, the J gene TRBJ2-1, with 14 positions matching TRBD2. The CDR3 consists of 15 residues. Germline values: CDR1 MNHEY, CDR2 SVGAGI. The V gene end was trimmed by 2 bases and the J gene end by 6 bases; junction bases not matched to a gene: 0. CDR3 amino acids: CASSYGLAGGNEQFF. DNA for the CDR3: TGTGCCAGCAGTTACGGACTAGCGGGAGGCAATGAGCAGTTCTTC.

V usage is TRBV5-1 and J usage is TRBJ1-1; 8 bases align to TRBD1. There are 14 residues in the CDR3. Germline values: CDR1 SGHRS, CDR2 YFSETQ. The V gene end was trimmed by 4 bases and the J gene end by 2 bases; junction bases not matched to a gene: 4. The CDR3, as DNA: TGCGCCAGCAGCAAAGGGACAGGAAACACTGAAGCTTTCTTT. Translation: CASSKGTGNTEAFF.

As for this clone: At one end the junction does not follow the germline gene, possibly because of a read error. The gene calls are TRBV10-3 and TRBJ2-3, with unresolved D. The CDR3 loop spans 14 amino acids. Germline V gene data show CDR1 as ENHRY and CDR2 as SYGVKD. The CDR3 protein is CAIREYSSTDTQYF. The CDR3 nucleotides are TGTGCCATCAGGGAGTACTCCAGCACAGATACGCAGTATTTT.

This clone has just a few counts. The chain links TRBV29-1 to TRBJ2-3, with TRBD2 identical over 13 bases. CDR1 is SQVTM and CDR2 is ANQGSEA in the germline V gene. V lost 6 bases and J lost 6; bases outside the gene matches: 12. The CDR3 length is 16 residues. CDR3 amino acids: CSVGGTSGASEDTQYF. CDR3 sequence (DNA): TGCAGCGTCGGGGGGACTAGCGGGGCGAGTGAGGATACGCAGTATTTT.

The chain joins TRBV4-1 to TRBJ2-1, with D unresolved. Trimming took 1 base from V and 7 from J, leaving 11 bases between them. The CDR3 spans 14 residues. Germline CDR1 is MGHRA and CDR2 is YSYEKL. In DNA, the CDR3 is TGCGCCAGCAGCCAAGGCCTTCTCGGGAATGAGCAGTTCTTC. Its translation: CASSQGLLGNEQFF.

This clone has just a few counts. V and J are TRBV9 and TRBJ2-7, with D tentatively TRBD2 (7 bases). The CDR3 is 15 amino acids. V lost 0 bases and J 6 bases, leaving 16 bases between the germline ends. Per the germline V gene, CDR1 is SGDLS and CDR2 is YYNGEE. CDR3 sequence (DNA): TGTGCCAGCAGCGTAGGGGGGGGGCTGAAGGGCGAGCAGTACTTC. Its translation is CASSVGGGLKGEQYF.

The rearrangement links TRBV5-1 to TRBJ2-1; no clear D gene. The germline gives CDR1 SGHRS, CDR2 YFSETQ. The CDR3 runs to 15 residues. The germline V and J ends were trimmed by 4 bases and 5 bases, with 16 bases remaining between them. CDR3 sequence reads: CASSQTPYHDNEQFF. CDR3 DNA sequence: TGCGCCAGCAGCCAGACACCTTATCACGACAATGAGCAGTTCTTC.

The chain uses TRBV6-5 and TRBJ2-7; tentative D call: TRBD2 (6 bases). CDR3 length: 12 amino acids. V was trimmed by 6 bases and J by 6 bases, leaving 12 bases between them. The germline CDR1 and CDR2 sequences are MNHEY and SVGAGI. In DNA form, the CDR3 reads TGTGCCAGCAGCGTCGGAGGGCTCGAGCAGTACTTC. Translating it yields CASSVGGLEQYF.

The CDR3 protein is CASSSSVDQPQHF. In DNA form, the CDR3 reads TGTGCCAGCAGCTCTAGTGTGGATCAGCCCCAGCATTTT. The rearrangement joins TRBV9 to TRBJ1-5; the D is unclear. Per germline, CDR1 SGDLS and CDR2 YYNGEE. This CDR3 is 13 amino acids long. V lost 4 bases, J lost 5 bases, and 10 bases lay in between.

This clone was recorded a few times. The chain uses TRBV19 and TRBJ1-5, with 7 bases identical to TRBD1. The CDR3 is 16 residues long. Germline CDR1 and CDR2: LNHDA and SQIVND (reference sequence). V lost 7 bases to trimming and J lost 3 bases; unmatched junction nucleotides: 12. For the CDR3, the DNA is TGTGCCAGTAAGCCGCCCGGGGGACAGTCCAATCAGCCCCAGCATTTT. Translated: CASKPPGGQSNQPQHF.

This sequence joins TRBV19 and TRBJ2-2; D possibly corresponds to TRBD1 (6 bases). The CDR3 runs to 18 residues. The germline gives CDR1 LNHDA, CDR2 SQIVND (reference sequence). V was cut by 3 bases and J by 5 bases, with 22 bases left in between. The chain's CDR3 is CASSIGDRDTYRTGELFF. The CDR3 DNA reads as TGTGCCAGTAGTATCGGTGACCGGGACACCTATCGAACCGGGGAGCTGTTTTTT.

The table lists this clone with a count of one. The chain is built from TRBV30 and TRBJ2-2, with 8 bases identical to TRBD2. J lost 2 bases, V lost 3 bases, and 8 bases had no gene match. The CDR3 totals 16 residues. Germline CDR1 GTSNPN, CDR2 SVGIG (reference sequence). CDR3 DNA: TGTGCCTGGAGGTCGAGAAGCGGGAGAAACACCGGGGAGCTGTTTTTT. Translating gives CAWRSRSGRNTGELFF.

This chain links TRBV28 with TRBJ2-1; 9 nucleotides agree with TRBD2. The CDR3 covers 15 residues. With 4 bases clipped from V and 9 bases from J, the junction kept 10 bases outside the gene matches. Per germline, CDR1 MDHEN and CDR2 SYDVKM. The CDR3 region is CASSSRLAEPFEQFF. The CDR3, as DNA: TGTGCCAGCAGTTCGAGACTAGCGGAGCCATTTGAGCAGTTCTTC.

The chain combines TRBV6-5 with TRBJ2-2; D call uncertain. V lost 2 bases and J lost 1, with 2 bases in between. CDR1 MNHEY and CDR2 SVGAGI come from the germline V gene. This CDR3 is 13 amino acids long. The CDR3 sequence is CASSYLNTGELFF. DNA for the CDR3: TGTGCCAGCAGTTACCTGAACACCGGGGAGCTGTTTTTT.

This clone was recorded a few times. The chain is built from TRBV20-1 and TRBJ1-2, with a weak D call TRBD1 (5 bases). The CDR3 runs 11 residues. Germline CDR1 is DFQATT and CDR2 is SNEGSKA (reference sequence). Trimming stripped 2 bases from V and 6 bases from J, with 7 bases between. The CDR3 loop is CSARQGNGYTF. DNA of the CDR3: TGCAGTGCTAGACAGGGAAATGGCTACACCTTC.

The chain has TRBV6-6 and TRBJ1-6; TRBD1 matches 9 bases. The CDR3 covers 15 residues. Germline CDR1 MNHNY, CDR2 SVGAGI (reference sequence). V shed 7 bases, J shed 7 bases, and the junction held 8 bases outside the gene matches. CDR3 loop: CASTTGGTGNSPLHF. CDR3 nucleotides: TGTGCCAGCACCACGGGGGGGACAGGGAATTCACCCCTCCACTTT.

The chain employs TRBV10-2 and TRBJ1-5; D is undetermined. Trimming took off 7 bases at V and 7 bases at J, with 17 bases between the two ends. The length of the CDR3 is 14 residues. Germline V gene data show CDR1 as WSHSY and CDR2 as SAAADI. The CDR3 region has the DNA TGCGCCAGCACGGGTTCTGCGGGCGGGCAGCCCCAGCATTTT. Translating gives CASTGSAGGQPQHF.

This clone turned up a few times. V usage is TRBV4-2 and J usage is TRBJ1-4; 10 bases align to TRBD1. V gave up 1 base and J gave up 8 bases; unmatched junction bases: 4. From germline, CDR1 is LGHNA and CDR2 YNFKEQ. CDR3 length equals 15 residues. CDR3 in DNA: TGTGCCAGCAGCCAAGCCGGGACAGGGGAAGAAAAACTGTTTTTT. Its protein product is CASSQAGTGEEKLFF.

The chain carries TRBV5-7 and TRBJ2-7; D might be TRBD1 (5 bases). TRBV5-7 is flagged as an ORF with uncertain function. The CDR3 is 18 residues long. The V and J ends lost 0 bases and 2 bases respectively, with 21 bases between them. CDR3 sequence (DNA): TGTGCCAGCAGCTTGGGCCCCAGGGTAGGGCACGGTACCTACGAGCAGTACTTC. Its protein product is CASSLGPRVGHGTYEQYF.

This clone has just one count. This chain uses TRBV2 with TRBJ2-3; tentative D call: TRBD2 (6 bases). V gave up 5 bases and J gave up 2 bases, with 14 bases separating them. Germline CDR1 is SNHLY and CDR2 is FYNNEI. CDR3 size: 15 residues. CDR3 in amino acids: CASSMGGLNTDTQYF. The CDR3 bases are TGTGCCAGCAGTATGGGGGGACTCAACACAGATACGCAGTATTTT.